The 15 T cell receptor beta chains in this list originate from one sample, sequenced in a study of identical twins. MiXCR, applied by TCRdb to the 5' RACE reads, yields one record per CDR3 protein. The data show 400,000 to 500,000 distinct CDR3 sequences, with approximately 17% seen just once and 10% to 15% held by the top ten. Sequenced material: naive T cells sorted from blood. The receptors were sampled from a man aged 45-65 years in good health.

In DNA, the CDR3 is TGTGCCATCAGCTTGGACAGCCCCAATCAGCCCCAGCATTTT. Residues: CAISLDSPNQPQHF. This chain uses TRBV10-3 with TRBJ1-5, with TRBD1 as a possible D gene (6 bases). The V end lost 6 bases, the J end lost 3 bases, and 12 bases lay between the germline ends. The CDR3 has 14 residues. Germline CDR1 ENHRY, CDR2 SYGVKD.

V gene TRBV4-1 combines with J gene TRBJ2-5; no clear D. The CDR3 covers 13 residues. From germline, CDR1 is MGHRA and CDR2 YSYEKL. V lost 3 bases to trimming and J lost 5 bases, with 10 bases between them. CDR3: CASSQGFYETQYF. DNA of the CDR3: TGCGCCAGCAGCCAGGGGTTCTATGAGACCCAGTACTTC.

The J gene is TRBJ2-1, the V gene TRBV4-1, with 9 positions matching TRBD1. Germline loops: CDR1 MGHRA, CDR2 YSYEKL. This CDR3 is built from 16 residues. The V and J ends lost 4 bases and 5 bases, in that order; junction bases with no gene match: 9. CDR3 residues: CASSPRGTGKDNEQFF. The CDR3 coding sequence is TGCGCCAGCAGCCCAAGAGGGACAGGGAAAGACAATGAGCAGTTCTTC.

V and J are TRBV6-5 and TRBJ2-1; D not certain. The CDR3 consists of 15 residues. Germline loops: CDR1 MNHEY, CDR2 SVGAGI. Trimming took off 3 bases at V and 0 bases at J, with 9 bases between the two ends. CDR3 DNA: TGTGCCAGCAGTTATGAACTCAGCTCCTACAATGAGCAGTTCTTC. It codes for CASSYELSSYNEQFF.

The chain links TRBV20-1 to TRBJ2-5, with 7 bases matching TRBD2. CDR1 is DFQATT, CDR2 SNEGSKA, per germline (reference sequence). The CDR3 runs to 15 residues. Trimming at V came to 0 bases and at J to 4 bases, leaving 8 bases not matched to a gene. The CDR3 sequence: CSARDGRGSGETQYF. Here the CDR3 DNA reads TGCAGTGCTAGAGACGGGCGCGGGAGCGGAGAGACCCAGTACTTC.

This clonotype turned up a few times. J is TRBJ1-1 and V is TRBV10-3, with 9 positions matching TRBD1. Germline V gene lookup returns CDR1 ENHRY and CDR2 SYGVKD. This CDR3 has 14 residues. Losses at the gene ends were 4 bases for V and 4 bases for J; bases not matched to a gene: 4. The CDR3 nucleotides read TGTGCCATCAGTGGTGACAGGGGGAGCACTGAAGCTTTCTTT. Translated, it gives CAISGDRGSTEAFF.

The rearrangement joins TRBV18 to TRBJ2-3, with a possible D match to TRBD1 (6 bases). The length of the CDR3 is 14 residues. V lost 5 bases and J 6 bases, leaving 15 bases between the germline ends. In germline, CDR1 is KGHSH, CDR2 LQKENI. DNA for the CDR3: TGTGCCAGCTCAACCCGACAGGTAAAGGATACGCAGTATTTT. Amino acids: CASSTRQVKDTQYF.

This clonotype was counted at least ten times. The CDR3 nucleotides are TGTGCCAGCAGTTACTCACTAGCGGGGCGGAATGAGCAGTTCTTC. This encodes CASSYSLAGRNEQFF. The chain employs TRBV6-5 and TRBJ2-1; 10 bases map to TRBD2. V dropped 0 bases and J dropped 7; count of bases not matched to a gene: 3. The CDR3 runs to 15 residues. From germline, CDR1 is MNHEY and CDR2 SVGAGI.

This clonotype was observed a few times. The V call is TRBV11-1, the J call TRBJ2-2, with a tentative D call TRBD2 (6 bases). Germline CDR1 SGHAT, CDR2 FQDESV (reference sequence). V was shortened by 7 bases and J by 5 bases, with 26 bases between the two germline ends. The CDR3 has 18 residues. The CDR3 region is CASNNPVPSRDLTGELFF. The CDR3 coding sequence is TGTGCCAGCAACAACCCCGTCCCTTCGCGGGACCTGACCGGGGAGCTGTTTTTT.

The chain joins TRBV29-1 to TRBJ1-2; D gene unclear. This CDR3 contains 13 residues. V lost 7 bases and J lost 0, with 12 bases in between. Per germline, CDR1 SQVTM and CDR2 ANQGSEA. The CDR3 region has the DNA TGCAGCGCTCAAGAAGACCCTAACTATGGCTACACCTTC. Translation gives CSAQEDPNYGYTF.

This clonotype came up many times. The chain uses TRBV27 and TRBJ2-5; perhaps D is TRBD1 or TRBD2 (6 bases each). The CDR3 covers 17 residues. With 0 bases removed from V and 2 bases from J, the gap between germline ends came to 16 bases. The germline V gene encodes CDR1 MNHEY and CDR2 SMNVEV (reference sequence). CDR3 coding DNA: TGTGCCAGCAGTTTATCGGGGGGTGGGGGCGGACAAGAGACCCAGTACTTC. Encoded protein: CASSLSGGGGGQETQYF.

The V and J genes are TRBV20-1 and TRBJ2-7, with a possible D match to TRBD2 (6 bases). Trimming pared 0 bases from V and 4 bases from J, leaving 16 bases between. Per the germline V gene, CDR1 is DFQATT and CDR2 is SNEGSKA (reference sequence). The CDR3 length is 15 residues. This CDR3 is CSARDRWGGIYEQYF. The CDR3 DNA follows: TGCAGTGCTAGAGACCGCTGGGGAGGAATTTACGAGCAGTACTTC.

This clonotype was recorded many times. The DNA of the CDR3 is TGTGCCAGCTCACCAGGGGCAGCAGATACGCAGTATTTT. It specifies CASSPGAADTQYF. The chain links TRBV18 to TRBJ2-3; a weak D match, TRBD1 (5 bases). V gave up 2 bases and J gave up 4 bases, with 7 bases separating them. The CDR3 loop spans 13 amino acids. Per germline, CDR1 KGHSH and CDR2 LQKENI.

In its sample, this clonotype was seen a few times. The chain recombines TRBV7-2 with TRBJ1-2, with D maybe TRBD1 (5 bases). Trimming took 8 bases from V and 7 from J, leaving 20 bases between them. CDR1 and CDR2 from the germline V gene are SGHTA and FQGNSA. This CDR3 is 14 amino acids long. This chain's CDR3 is CASGANQVIGGYTF. CDR3 DNA: TGTGCCAGCGGGGCAAACCAAGTGATTGGTGGCTACACCTTC.

The genes are TRBV12-3 or TRBV12-4 and TRBJ1-6; 8 nucleotides match TRBD1. The CDR3 is made up of 13 amino acids. V shed 6 bases, J shed 8 bases, and the junction held 3 bases outside the gene matches. The CDR3 protein is CASRQGQDSPLHF. The CDR3 DNA is TGTGCCAGCAGACAGGGACAGGATTCACCCCTCCACTTT.